The clone carrying this TCR beta chain was observed a few times. What it recognizes is unknown. Primers: 60 Vbeta forward and 13 Jbeta reverse. TCRdb keeps only in-frame clones here, not all; method: immunoSEQ multiplex PCR. Altogether 150,000 or so clones are present, roughly 71% being singletons, with the ten largest covering 6.5% to 9%. This entry belongs to a study of cytomegalovirus exposure and HLA in healthy donors. Looking at the study overall: There were approximately 400 genotyped donors. Of these, roughly 86% fell in the genetic ancestry cluster associated with self-reported Caucasian donors.

Overall study findings and caveats: The study dropped some indistinguishable V segments, TRBV6-2 and TRBV6-3 among them.

Germline CDR1 is LNHDA and CDR2 is SQIVND (reference sequence). J lost 5 bases, V lost 7 bases, and 5 bases had no gene match. The length of the CDR3 is 13 residues. The clonotype was recovered from a man aged 25-45 years in good health and CMV-seronegative. The genes are TRBV19 and TRBJ1-1; the match to TRBD1 covers 9 bases. The sequenced sample consisted of PBMCs. Here the CDR3 DNA reads TGTGCCAGTAAACAGGGGGCGGGGACTGAAGCTTTCTTT. Its translation: CASKQGAGTEAFF.